This T cell receptor beta chain comes out of a study of shared clonotypes between healthy human individuals. Profiled with immunoSEQ multiplex PCR; TCRdb holds only in-frame clones, not every one. In the table there are some 630,000 clones, more than 70% of which are singletons. Germline values: CDR1 MNHEY, CDR2 SMNVEV (reference sequence). This CDR3 has 17 residues. Trimming removed 0 bases from V and 4 bases from J, with 18 bases in between. The receptor was isolated from a woman in her twenties or thirties in good health. The J gene is TRBJ1-2, the V gene TRBV27; D may be TRBD1 (6 bases). Sequenced material: memory CD4+ T cells sorted from blood. Subset: CD45RA-negative fraction. DNA for the CDR3: TGTGCCAGCAGTTTATCCGCGAGAGAGGGGGACTTCTATGGCTACACCTTC. Its translation: CASSLSAREGDFYGYTF.